This TCR beta chain was retrieved from a study of blood T cell repertoires in COVID-19. Whole-study context: Acute and convalescent COVID-19 samples came from the United States, Italy and Spain. In each case, the material was cDNA or gDNA derived from T cells, B-cell-depleted T cells, or PBMCs.

The CDR3 consists of 14 residues. In germline, CDR1 is GTSNPN, CDR2 SVGIG (reference sequence). V was clipped by 0 bases and J by 4 bases, with 12 bases between them. Authors' data handling: Amplification from reference gene primers served as the basis for estimated nucleated cell counts. The table came from immunoSEQ multiplex PCR; TCRdb's copy has only in-frame clones and leaves some out. From that table come the V and J calls and clone size; the DNA was used to work out D and trimming. In the table there are a few hundred thousand clones, 80% to 90% of which are singletons. This clone was counted ten times or more.

This TCR was sampled from a man in his 60s who had recovered from COVID-19. The V and J genes are TRBV30 and TRBJ1-1, with D unclear. Specimen: peripheral blood. In DNA, the CDR3 is TGTGCCTGGAGTGTATACTCGGGAGTCACTGAAGCTTTCTTT. Translated: CAWSVYSGVTEAFF. Drawing the rest from reference TRBV30 and TRBJ1-1, the complete variable domain is SQTIHQWPATLVQPVGSPLSLECTVEGTSNPNLYWYRQAAGRGLQLLFYSVGIGQISSEVPQNLSASRPQDRQFILSSKKLLLSDSGFYLCAWSVYSGVTEAFFGQGTRLTVV.